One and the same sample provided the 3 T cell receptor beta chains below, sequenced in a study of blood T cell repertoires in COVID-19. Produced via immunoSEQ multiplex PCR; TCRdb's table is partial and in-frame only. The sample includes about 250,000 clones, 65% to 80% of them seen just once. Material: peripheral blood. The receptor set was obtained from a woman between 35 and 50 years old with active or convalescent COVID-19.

The CDR3 here is CASSLGEGGGYTF. CDR3 coding DNA: TGTGCCAGCAGCTTAGGGGAGGGCGGTGGCTACACCTTC. This chain links TRBV7-9 with TRBJ1-2; no clear D gene. V was cut by 1 base and J by 7 bases, with 10 bases left in between. Germline V gives CDR1 SEHNR, CDR2 FQNEAQ (reference sequence). CDR3 length equals 13 residues.

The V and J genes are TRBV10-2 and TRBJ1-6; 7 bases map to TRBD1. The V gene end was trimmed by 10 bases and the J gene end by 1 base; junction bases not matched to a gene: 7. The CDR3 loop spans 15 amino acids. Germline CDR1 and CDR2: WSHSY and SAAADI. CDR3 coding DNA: TGCGCCACCTCGCGGGACAGATCCTATAATTCACCCCTCCACTTT. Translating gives CATSRDRSYNSPLHF.

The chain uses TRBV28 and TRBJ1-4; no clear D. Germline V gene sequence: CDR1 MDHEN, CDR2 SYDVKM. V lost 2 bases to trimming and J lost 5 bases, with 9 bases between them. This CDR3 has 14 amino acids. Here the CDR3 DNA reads TGTGCCAGCAGTTTACTACAGCCAAATGAAAAACTGTTTTTT. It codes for CASSLLQPNEKLFF. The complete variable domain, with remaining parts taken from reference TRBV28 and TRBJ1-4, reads DVKVTQSSRYLVKRTGEKVFLECVQDMDHENMFWYRQDPGLGLRLIYFSYDVKMKEKGDIPEGYSVSREKKERFSLILESASTNQTSMYLCASSLLQPNEKLFFGSGTQLSVL.